The 15 T cell receptor beta chains in this list originate from one sample, sequenced in a study of blood T cell repertoires in COVID-19. Data came from immunoSEQ multiplex PCR; TCRdb stores just in-frame clones and leaves some out. The sample comprises some 350,000 clones, around 83% of which are singletons, and 2.5% to 3.5% rests with the top ten. The specimen was peripheral blood. Receptor source: a man between 25 and 39 years old with active or convalescent COVID-19.

Comment on this clone: A read error may produce the germline difference seen at one junction end. The rearrangement links TRBV11-2 to TRBJ1-1; D is undetermined. The CDR3 totals 16 residues. Germline CDR1 and CDR2: SGHAT and FQNNGV. The chain's CDR3 is CASTLDPRRRFTEAFF. In nucleotides, the CDR3 is TGTGCCAGCACCTTAGACCCTCGGCGGAGATTCACTGAAGCTTTCTTT.

The chain uses TRBV4-1 and TRBJ2-5; D is perhaps TRBD2 (7 bases). This CDR3 has 16 amino acids. Trimming took off 4 bases at V and 5 bases at J, with 20 bases between the two ends. The germline V gene has CDR1 MGHRA and CDR2 YSYEKL. CDR3 loop: CASSRKGGARGETQYF. In nucleotides, the CDR3 is TGCGCCAGCAGCCGCAAAGGGGGGGCGCGGGGCGAGACCCAGTACTTC.

The chain employs TRBV7-2 and TRBJ2-3; D remains ambiguous. The CDR3 runs 11 residues. From germline, CDR1 is SGHTA and CDR2 FQGNSA. The V end lost 5 bases, the J end lost 4 bases, and 4 bases lay between the germline ends. For the CDR3, the DNA is TGTGCCAGCAGCCGTGCAGATACGCAGTATTTT. Amino acids: CASSRADTQYF.

The chain employs TRBV29-1 and TRBJ2-5, with TRBD1 as a possible D gene (6 bases). Germline values: CDR1 SQVTM, CDR2 ANQGSEA. The CDR3 covers 12 residues. Trimming shortened V by 6 bases and J by 2 bases, and 10 bases separated the two germline ends. The CDR3 spells CSVTTGQETQYF. In DNA form, the CDR3 reads TGCAGCGTCACGACAGGACAAGAGACCCAGTACTTC.

The chain employs TRBV4-3 and TRBJ1-2; no reliable D call. With 4 bases removed from V and 1 base from J, the gap between germline ends came to 7 bases. Germline lookup yields CDR1 LGHNA and CDR2 YSLEER. The CDR3 is 13 residues long. CDR3 protein: CASSPGVNYGYTF. For the CDR3, the DNA is TGCGCCAGCAGCCCCGGGGTTAACTATGGCTACACCTTC.

There are a few counts of this clone. This chain joins TRBV6-4 and TRBJ1-6; D may be TRBD1 (6 bases). The V end was cut by 7 bases, the J end by 7 bases, with 14 bases between. CDR1 MRHNA and CDR2 SNTAGT come from the germline V gene. This CDR3 is built from 14 residues. The CDR3 nucleotides are TGTGCCAGCATTAGGGGGAATCTCAATTCACCCCTCCACTTT. This sequence encodes CASIRGNLNSPLHF.

The chain uses TRBV7-3 and TRBJ2-2; D unclear. V was trimmed by 5 bases and J by 2 bases, leaving 3 bases between them. The CDR3 extends over 12 amino acids. In germline, CDR1 is SGHTA, CDR2 FQGTGA. The DNA of the CDR3 is TGTGCCAGCAGCCCTAACACCGGGGAGCTGTTTTTT. It specifies CASSPNTGELFF.

The chain couples TRBV2 to TRBJ2-1, with D possibly matching TRBD2 (6 bases). Looked up from germline, CDR1 is SNHLY and CDR2 is FYNNEI. Trimming shortened V by 6 bases and J by 0 bases, and 6 bases separated the two germline ends. The CDR3 totals 13 residues. CDR3 sequence: CASRTSSYNEQFF. In DNA form, the CDR3 reads TGTGCCAGCAGGACTAGCTCCTACAATGAGCAGTTCTTC.

This sequence joins TRBV11-3 and TRBJ1-1; tentative D call: TRBD1 (5 bases). Germline V CDR1 and CDR2: SGHNT, YENEEA. V was pared by 3 bases and J by 0 bases, with 8 bases between. There are 14 residues in the CDR3. CDR3 amino acids: CASSLDTLNTEAFF. The DNA for the CDR3 is TGTGCCAGCAGCTTGGACACCTTGAACACTGAAGCTTTCTTT.

In DNA form, the CDR3 reads TGTGCCAGCGCCAGATCTCTGGACAGCTCCTACGAGCAGTACTTC. It yields the protein CASARSLDSSYEQYF. This rearrangement joins TRBV11-2 to TRBJ2-7; D perhaps matches TRBD1 (6 bases). The CDR3 totals 15 residues. CDR1 SGHAT and CDR2 FQNNGV come from the germline V gene. V dropped 8 bases and J dropped 0 bases, with 17 bases sitting between them.

This clone was seen only a few times. The genes are TRBV11-2 and TRBJ2-1, with 13 bases aligning to TRBD2. This CDR3 contains 14 residues. The V gene end was trimmed by 1 base and the J gene end by 10 bases; junction bases not matched to a gene: 1. CDR1 SGHAT and CDR2 FQNNGV come from the germline V gene. The CDR3 region has the DNA TGTGCCAGCAGCTTAGGGACTAGCGGGAGAGAGCAGTTCTTC. Protein product: CASSLGTSGREQFF.

This clone was picked up one time. The CDR3 spells CASSGGQGSWNTEAFF. CDR3 DNA: TGTGCCAGCAGCGGGGGTCAGGGGAGCTGGAACACTGAAGCTTTCTTT. This chain links TRBV5-5 with TRBJ1-1, with D possibly TRBD1 on 6 matching bases. Germline lookup yields CDR1 SGHKS and CDR2 YYEKEE (reference sequence). This CDR3 spans 16 amino acids. Trimming cost V 4 bases and J 1 base, with 17 bases left between them.

V gene TRBV7-9 combines with J gene TRBJ2-3; 8 bases are shared with TRBD2. Unmatched junction bases numbered 7, after V lost 3 bases and J lost 2 bases. CDR1 and CDR2 (germline): SEHNR, FQNEAQ (reference sequence). This CDR3 is 16 amino acids long. Written as DNA, the CDR3 is TGTGCCAGCAGCTTTGGGACGCGGGGGGACACAGATACGCAGTATTTT. Amino acid sequence: CASSFGTRGDTDTQYF.

This chain links TRBV24-1 with TRBJ1-2; 11 bases match TRBD1. The CDR3 is made up of 15 amino acids. The germline gives CDR1 KGHDR, CDR2 SFDVKD. The ends lost 5 bases at V and 8 bases at J; junction bases unmatched: 9. The CDR3 region has the DNA TGTGCCACCAGTGGAGCGGGACAGGGGGGGGAAGGCTACACCTTC. Translation: CATSGAGQGGEGYTF.

The genes are TRBV5-1 and TRBJ1-6; TRBD1 agrees at 10 bases. There are 16 residues in the CDR3. In germline, CDR1 is SGHRS, CDR2 YFSETQ. V dropped 3 bases and J dropped 8; count of bases not matched to a gene: 8. The CDR3 region is CASSSQTGTGDSPLHF. For the CDR3, the DNA is TGCGCCAGCAGCTCACAAACCGGGACAGGGGATTCACCCCTCCACTTT.